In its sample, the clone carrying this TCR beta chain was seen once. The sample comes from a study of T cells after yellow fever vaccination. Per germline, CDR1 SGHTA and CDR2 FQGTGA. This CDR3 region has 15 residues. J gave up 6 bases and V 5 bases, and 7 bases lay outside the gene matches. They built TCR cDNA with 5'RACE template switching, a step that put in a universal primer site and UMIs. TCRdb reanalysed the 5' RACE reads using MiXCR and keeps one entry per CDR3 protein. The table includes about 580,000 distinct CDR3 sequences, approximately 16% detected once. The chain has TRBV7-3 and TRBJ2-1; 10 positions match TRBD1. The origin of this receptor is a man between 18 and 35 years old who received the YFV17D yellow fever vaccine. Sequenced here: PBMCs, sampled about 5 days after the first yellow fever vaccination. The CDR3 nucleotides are TGTGCCAGCAGCCGGGGACAGGGGCTTTTCAATGAGCAGTTCTTC. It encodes CASSRGQGLFNEQFF. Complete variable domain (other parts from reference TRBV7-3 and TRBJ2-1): GAGVSQTPSNKVTEKGKYVELRCDPISGHTALYWYRQSLGQGPEFLIYFQGTGAADDSGLPNDRFFAVRPEGSVSTLKIQRTERGDSAVYLCASSRGQGLFNEQFFGPGTRLTVL.